These T cell receptor beta chains were read from a single sample in a study of blood T cell repertoires in COVID-19. Here immunoSEQ multiplex PCR was the method, and the copy in TCRdb shows in-frame clones only, minus some. Of 95,000 to 100,000 clones in the sample, 87% were seen once. The source material was peripheral blood. The source of these receptors is a woman aged 25-40 years with acute or convalescent COVID-19. Each CDR3 is given with its conserved first and last residue. The D gene is left open where the match is weak. The size entry is marked missing in some rows and otherwise reads once, few, many or a size class.

TRBJ2-4 - - TRBV5-6 TGTGCCAGCAGTTATGGACTGCTATTAGCCAAAAACATTCAGTACTTC CASSYGLLLAKNIQYF
TRBJ1-1 - - TRBV18 TGTGCCAGCTCACCAAACCCGAAACGGGGAGCTTTCTTT CASSPNPKRGAFF
TRBJ1-6 - - TRBV30 TGTGCCTGGAGGCTACGGGATAATTCACCCCTCCACTTT CAWRLRDNSPLHF
TRBJ2-7 TRBD2 - TRBV12-3/TRBV12-4 TGTGCCAGCACCTGGGGGGGCTCCTACGAGCAGTACTTC CASTWGGSYEQYF
TRBJ1-1 - - TRBV6-2/TRBV6-3 TGTGCCAGCAGTCCCCCTGGCAGGGCAGGTACAGCTTTCTTT CASSPPGRAGTAFF
TRBJ2-7 - - TRBV9 TGTGCCAGCACCGCCGGGACATACTACGAGCAGTACTTC CASTAGTYYEQYF
TRBJ1-5 - - TRBV6-5 TGTGCCAGCAGTTTGGGCCAGGGCGGCAATCAGCCCCAGCATTTT CASSLGQGGNQPQHF
TRBJ1-1 TRBD1 - TRBV6-5 TGTGCCAGCAGCGGGCAGGGGGAAACTGAAGCTTTCTTT CASSGQGETEAFF
TRBJ1-3 TRBD1 - TRBV18 TGTGCCAGCTCACCTGCGACAGGGGCTGGAAACACCATATATTTT CASSPATGAGNTIYF
TRBJ2-1 - once TRBV5-1 TGCGCCAGCGGGCTGGTATCCTCTATGGACAATGAGCAGTTCTTC CASGLVSSMDNEQFF
TRBJ1-2 TRBD1 - TRBV11-1 TGTGCCAGCAGCCCCCCGGACAGGGCGGTCGGCTACACCTTC CASSPPDRAVGYTF
TRBJ2-1 TRBD1 - TRBV5-4 TGTGCCAGCAGCCCCTATCGGACAGGGACCTACAATGAGCAGTTCTTC CASSPYRTGTYNEQFF
TRBJ1-1 - - TRBV7-9 TGTGCCAGCAGCTTTGGGGGACTTAACACTGAAGCTTTCTTT CASSFGGLNTEAFF
TRBJ2-7 TRBD1 - TRBV28 TGTGCCAGCACAACAGGGGAGAAGGCCTACGAGCAGTACTTC CASTTGEKAYEQYF
TRBJ1-3 TRBD1 - TRBV6-6 TGTGCCAGCAGGACCTTCCAGGGGGAGGGAAACACCATATATTTT CASRTFQGEGNTIYF
TRBJ1-4 - few TRBV28 TGTGCCAGCAGTTCACAGGGCAAGGGTAATGAAAAACTGTTTTTT CASSSQGKGNEKLFF
TRBJ1-5 - - TRBV19 TGTGCCAGCCGGGTAGGCGGGAGAGATCAGCCCCAGCATTTT CASRVGGRDQPQHF
TRBJ1-1 - - TRBV28 TGTGCCAGCAGTTTATCAGTCCTGGGGGCCACTGAAGCTTTCTTT CASSLSVLGATEAFF
TRBJ2-3 TRBD2 - TRBV2 TGTGCCAGCAAGAGCCTAGCGGGGGCAGATACGCAGTATTTT CASKSLAGADTQYF
TRBJ1-1 TRBD1 - TRBV19 TGTGCCAGTAACTCGGACAGGGTTCCCTTCCCGAACACTGAAGCTTTCTTT CASNSDRVPFPNTEAFF
TRBJ2-2 TRBD2 - TRBV5-1 TGCGCCAGCAGCTTGGCCGGGACTACCACCGGGGAGCTGTTTTTT CASSLAGTTTGELFF
TRBJ1-2 TRBD1 - TRBV18 TGTGCCAGCTCACCGGGCGGACAGGGCTATGGCTACACCTTC CASSPGGQGYGYTF
TRBJ1-2 TRBD1 - TRBV19 TGTGCCAGTAGTATCGGACAGGTCCTTAACTATGGCTACACCTTC CASSIGQVLNYGYTF
TRBJ1-5 - - TRBV19 TGTGCCAGTAGTAGGGGGGAGTTGAGCAATCAGCCCCAGCATTTT CASSRGELSNQPQHF
TRBJ2-1 - - TRBV6-4 TGTGCCAGCAGTATAGACAGTCCCGGGAGCTCCTACAATGAGCAGTTCTTC CASSIDSPGSSYNEQFF
TRBJ2-3 TRBD1 once TRBV7-3 TGTGCCAGCAGCTTATTAGCAGGGGGTGAAGATACGCAGTATTTT CASSLLAGGEDTQYF
TRBJ1-4 TRBD1 - TRBV28 TGTGCCAGCAAGGAGACAGGGTTCTATAATGAAAAACTGTTTTTT CASKETGFYNEKLFF
TRBJ2-7 TRBD2 - TRBV3-1/TRBV3-2 TGTGCCAGCAGCCAAGGCGGGGGGGTCTCCGAGCAGTACTTC CASSQGGGVSEQYF
TRBJ2-7 TRBD2 - TRBV10-1 TGCGCCAGCAGTGAGGGGGGAACTAGCGACGAGCAGTACTTC CASSEGGTSDEQYF
TRBJ2-3 - - TRBV7-9 TGTGCCAGCAGCCCTCCGGCGGCCCGCACAGATACGCAGTATTTT CASSPPAARTDTQYF
TRBJ1-1 TRBD1 - TRBV10-2 TGCGCCAGCAGTGATTGGGACAGGGCCAACACTGAAGCTTTCTTT CASSDWDRANTEAFF
TRBJ2-7 - - TRBV29-1 TGCAGCGTTGAAGATTCGTCGACAGCCTACGAGCAGTACTTC CSVEDSSTAYEQYF
TRBJ2-2 - few TRBV28 TGTGCCAGCAGTTCCCCAAGACAGACGAACACCGGGGAGCTGTTTTTT CASSSPRQTNTGELFF
TRBJ1-6 - - TRBV28 TGTGCCAGCAGTTTGGAAGTAGCGAGGGCACCCCTCCACTTT CASSLEVARAPLHF
TRBJ2-7 TRBD1 - TRBV3-1/TRBV3-2 TGTGCCAGCAGCCAAGGAGGGACAGGGGTCGGCGAGCAGTACTTC CASSQGGTGVGEQYF
TRBJ2-1 - - TRBV4-1 TGCGCCAGCAGCCAAGAGTTCTGGACAGTCTATGAGCAGTTCTTC CASSQEFWTVYEQFF
TRBJ1-6 - - TRBV27 TGTGCCAGCAGTGAGGGTTTATCTTACGCCTATAATTCACCCCTCCACTTT CASSEGLSYAYNSPLHF
TRBJ2-7 TRBD1 - TRBV9 TGTGCCAGCAGCGTAGGGGACAGTTCAACCTACGAGCAGTACTTC CASSVGDSSTYEQYF
TRBJ2-1 - - TRBV5-6 TGTGCCAGCAGCTTCCTCAATGAGCAGTTCTTC CASSFLNEQFF
TRBJ2-3 - few TRBV15 TGTGCCACCTACAGTGGCAAGGGCACAGATACGCAGTATTTT CATYSGKGTDTQYF
TRBJ1-2 - - TRBV5-6 TGTGCCAGCAGCGACTCAGGGAGCTACACCTTC CASSDSGSYTF
TRBJ2-7 TRBD1 - TRBV7-9 TGTGCCAGCAGCTTGATGGGACAGGACCGAAACGAGCAGTACTTC CASSLMGQDRNEQYF
TRBJ2-2 - - TRBV19 TGTGCCAGTACCGCGCAGGGTTCCGGGGAGCTGTTTTTT CASTAQGSGELFF
TRBJ1-6 TRBD1 - TRBV12-5 TGTGCTAGTGGGGGCGGGACAGGGCGTTCACCCCTCCACTTT CASGGGTGRSPLHF
TRBJ2-7 TRBD1 once TRBV2 TGTGCCAGCAGCGACAGGGGGTACTACGAGCAGTACTTC CASSDRGYYEQYF
TRBJ1-1 - - TRBV15 TGTGCCACCAGCAGAGGGGGGACTGCCACTGAAGCTTTCTTT CATSRGGTATEAFF
TRBJ2-2 TRBD2 once TRBV28 TGTGCCAGCAGTTTACTGGGGACTAGCGGGGGGGCTAACACCGGGGAGCTGTTTTTT CASSLLGTSGGANTGELFF
TRBJ1-1 - - TRBV28 TGTGCCAGCAGTGCATGGAGCGGGGGAAGCACTGAAGCTTTCTTT CASSAWSGGSTEAFF
TRBJ1-5 - - TRBV5-1 TGCGCCAGCAGCCCTGGACAGAATAGCAATCAGCCCCAGCATTTT CASSPGQNSNQPQHF